Included here is one T cell receptor beta chain sequence, with context. Its antigen is unknown. This entry comes from a study of cytomegalovirus exposure and HLA in healthy donors. Both 60 Vbeta primers and 13 Jbeta primers went into the PCR. Profiled with immunoSEQ multiplex PCR; TCRdb holds only in-frame clones, not every one. The sample yields 150,000 or so clones, approximately 74% seen once. The V and J ends lost 2 bases and 0 bases respectively, with 11 bases between them. The CDR3 extends over 15 amino acids. CDR1 and CDR2 (germline): SQVTM, ANQGSEA. The study, taken as a whole, reports: In a later analysis, compared with equally common non-associated chains, HLA-associated beta chains were more expanded. The study listed 164 cytomegalovirus-associated TCR beta chains.

The source material was PBMCs. The chain uses TRBV29-1 and TRBJ1-3; perhaps TRBD1 as D (5 bases). The source is a young man in good health and CMV-seronegative. CDR3 amino acids: CSVERQPHSGNTIYF. CDR3 nucleotide sequence: TGCAGCGTTGAACGACAGCCTCACTCTGGAAACACCATATATTTT. Filled out from reference TRBV29-1 and TRBJ1-3, the complete variable domain reads SAVISQKPSRDICQRGTSLTIQCQVDSQVTMMFWYRQQPGQSLTLIATANQGSEATYESGFVIDKFPISRPNLTFSTLTVSNMSPEDSSIYLCSVERQPHSGNTIYFGEGSWLTVV.